This T cell receptor (beta chain) was sequenced in a study of early T cells in non-severe SARS-CoV-2 infection. TCRdb re-called the 5' RACE reads with MiXCR, one entry per CDR3 protein. Counted here are under 70,000 distinct CDR3 sequences, around 14% occurring once; the ten biggest clones make up 9% to 10%. Germline CDR1 reads SGHRS; CDR2 reads YFSETQ. J gave up 6 bases and V 8 bases, and 14 bases lay outside the gene matches. The CDR3 spans 16 residues. This clonotype was found a few times. Sequenced here: whole blood, sampled at baseline. This chain connects TRBV5-1 to TRBJ2-3, with 11 bases fitting TRBD2. The sequence was obtained from an adult who was a healthcare worker with PCR-confirmed SARS-CoV-2 infection or an uninfected control (not recorded which). CDR3 bases: TGCGCCAGTCGACCACTAGCGGGGGCTTCCTCGGATACGCAGTATTTT. This codes for CASRPLAGASSDTQYF.